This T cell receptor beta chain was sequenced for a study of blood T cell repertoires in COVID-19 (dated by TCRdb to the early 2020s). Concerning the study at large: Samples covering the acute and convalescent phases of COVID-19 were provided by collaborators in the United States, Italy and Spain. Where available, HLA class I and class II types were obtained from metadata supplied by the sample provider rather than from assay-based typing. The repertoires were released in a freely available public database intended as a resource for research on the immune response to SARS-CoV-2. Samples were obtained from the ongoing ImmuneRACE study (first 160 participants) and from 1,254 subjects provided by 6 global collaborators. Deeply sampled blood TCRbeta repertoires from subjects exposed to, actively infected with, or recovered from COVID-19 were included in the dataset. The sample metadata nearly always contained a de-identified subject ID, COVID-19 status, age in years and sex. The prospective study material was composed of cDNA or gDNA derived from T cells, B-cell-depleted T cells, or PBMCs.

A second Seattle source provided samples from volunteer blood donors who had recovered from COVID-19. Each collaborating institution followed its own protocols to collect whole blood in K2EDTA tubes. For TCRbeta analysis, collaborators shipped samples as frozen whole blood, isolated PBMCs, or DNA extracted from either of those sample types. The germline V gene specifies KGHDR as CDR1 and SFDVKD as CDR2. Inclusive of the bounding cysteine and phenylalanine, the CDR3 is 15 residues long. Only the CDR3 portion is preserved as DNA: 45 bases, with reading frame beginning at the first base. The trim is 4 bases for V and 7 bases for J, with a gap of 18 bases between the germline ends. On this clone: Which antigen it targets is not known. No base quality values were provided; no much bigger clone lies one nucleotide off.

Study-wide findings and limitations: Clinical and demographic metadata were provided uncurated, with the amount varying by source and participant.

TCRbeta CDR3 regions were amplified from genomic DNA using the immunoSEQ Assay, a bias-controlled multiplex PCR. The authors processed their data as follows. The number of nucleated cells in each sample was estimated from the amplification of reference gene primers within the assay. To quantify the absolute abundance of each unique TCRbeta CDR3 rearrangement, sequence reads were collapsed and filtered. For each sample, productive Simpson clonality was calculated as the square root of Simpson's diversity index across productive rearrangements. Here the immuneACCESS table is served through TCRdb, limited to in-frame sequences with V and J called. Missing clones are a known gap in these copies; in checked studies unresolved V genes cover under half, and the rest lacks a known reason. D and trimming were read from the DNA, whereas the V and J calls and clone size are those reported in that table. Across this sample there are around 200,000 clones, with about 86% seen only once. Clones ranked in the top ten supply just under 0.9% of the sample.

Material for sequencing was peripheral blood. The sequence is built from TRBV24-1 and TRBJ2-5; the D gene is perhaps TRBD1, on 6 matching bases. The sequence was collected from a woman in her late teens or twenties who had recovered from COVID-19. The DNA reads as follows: TGTGCCACCAGTGACCCCAGGGGAAAAGGTGGGACCCAGTACTTC. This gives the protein CATSDPRGKGGTQYF.